This T cell receptor beta chain derives from a study of OX40 agonist ivuxolimab in advanced cancers. Using immunoSEQ multiplex PCR, the repertoire was profiled, and TCRdb retains in-frame clones only, with some absent. The sample contains around 70,000 clones, over 80% of which appear only once. The CDR3 has 16 amino acids. Trimming stripped 1 base from V and 6 bases from J, with 16 bases between. Germline V gene sequence: CDR1 MNHNS, CDR2 SASEGT. The input for sequencing was CD4+ or CD8+ T cells sorted from blood, taken in a trial of the OX40 agonist ivuxolimab. This sequence was found in an adult with an advanced solid tumor such as melanoma, head and neck, liver or kidney cancer. The chain uses TRBV6-1 and TRBJ2-1; D is undetermined. The CDR3 loop is CASSEGGSSFGNEQFF. CDR3 sequence (DNA): TGTGCCAGCAGTGAAGGGGGATCCTCTTTCGGCAATGAGCAGTTCTTC.